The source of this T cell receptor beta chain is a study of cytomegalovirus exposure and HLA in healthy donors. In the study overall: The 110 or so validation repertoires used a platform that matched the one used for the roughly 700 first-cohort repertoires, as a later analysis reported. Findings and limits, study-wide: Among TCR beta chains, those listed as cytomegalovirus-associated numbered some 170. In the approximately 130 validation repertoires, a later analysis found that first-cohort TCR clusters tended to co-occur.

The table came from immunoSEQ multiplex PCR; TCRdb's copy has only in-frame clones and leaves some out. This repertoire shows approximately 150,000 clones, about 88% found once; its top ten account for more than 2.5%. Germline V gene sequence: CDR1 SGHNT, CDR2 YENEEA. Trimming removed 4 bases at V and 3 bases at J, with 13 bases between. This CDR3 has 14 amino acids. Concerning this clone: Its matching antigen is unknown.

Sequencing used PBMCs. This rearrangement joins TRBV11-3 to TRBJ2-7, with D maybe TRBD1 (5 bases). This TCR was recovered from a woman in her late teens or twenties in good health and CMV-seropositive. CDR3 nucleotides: TGTGCCAGCAGCTCAAACAGGCAACGCTACGAGCAGTACTTC. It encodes CASSSNRQRYEQYF.